This T cell receptor (beta chain) was captured in a study of OX40 agonist ivuxolimab in advanced cancers. At the level of the whole study: Ivuxolimab, which targeted the costimulatory receptor OX40 (CD134), was an agonistic, fully human IgG2 monoclonal antibody. Intravenous ivuxolimab was administered to patients every 2 weeks at six dose levels: 0.01, 0.1, 0.3, 1.5, 3 and 10 mg/kg. Of the roughly 50 dose-escalation patients, hepatocellular carcinoma was present in about 20, melanoma in roughly 15, renal cell carcinoma in 9 and head and neck cancer in 9. The dose-escalation cohort was around 84% male with a mean age of roughly 62 years, ranging from 23 to 79. Prior anti-PD-1, anti-PD-L1 or anti-CTLA-4 therapy was permitted, and approximately 42% of dose-escalation patients had received checkpoint inhibitors. Partial responses occurred in three dose-escalation patients, of whom one had hepatocellular carcinoma and two had cutaneous melanoma. Peripheral TCRbeta sequencing aimed to test whether ivuxolimab altered TCR sequence diversity and caused clonal T-cell expansion. The paper reports the monotherapy dose-escalation portion (N ≈ 52 patients) of the phase I ivuxolimab trial.

Genomic DNA was extracted from sorted cells for sequencing of the TCRbeta CDR3 region. The immunoSEQ Assay was used for sequencing of TCRbeta CDR3 regions. TCRdb stores this immuneACCESS table with in-frame sequences only. Part of the clones is absent; in the studies checked, under half of the shortfall reflects unresolved V genes, and no reason is known for the rest. The sample table records about 100,000 clones; around 91% of these occur just once. In total, the top ten clones hold around 0.15% of the sample. Patients with autoimmune disease history or receiving systemic immunosuppression were excluded from the trial. Peripheral blood for TCR sequencing was drawn from every dose cohort at baseline, at cycle 4 day 1 and at cycle 7 day 1. The samples were drawn from a first-in-human, open-label, multicenter phase I dose-escalation trial of ivuxolimab. Adults with locally advanced or metastatic melanoma, renal cell carcinoma, hepatocellular carcinoma or head and neck squamous cell carcinoma were enrolled in the trial. CD4+ and CD8+ T cells were sorted separately from peripheral blood before TCR sequencing.

Overall study outcomes, separate from this receptor: In the 0.1-3.0 mg/kg groups, partial responders had among the lowest normalized peripheral clonal expansion, particularly in CD8+ T cells. Low levels of normalized T-cell clonal expansion were also seen in some nonresponding patients. On average, CD8+ T cells showed more expanded clones than CD4+ T cells after ivuxolimab. At doses of 0.1 to 3.0 mg/kg, clonal expansion of both CD4+ and CD8+ T cells in blood was seen between baseline and week 6. Which antigens the clonally expanded peripheral T cells were specific for was not determined.

This clone was detected only a few times. The specificity of this receptor is unknown. No clone much larger than this one lies a single base away; base qualities are absent. Source: CD4+ or CD8+ T cells sorted from blood, taken in a trial of the OX40 agonist ivuxolimab. The clonotype was recovered from an adult with an advanced solid tumor such as melanoma, head and neck, liver or kidney cancer.

DNA sequence: TGTGCCAGCAGCTTAGGGGGGTTAGTCTACGAGCAGTACTTC. It is translated as CASSLGGLVYEQYF. The sequence links TRBV7-9 to TRBJ2-7, with the D gene tentatively TRBD1 or TRBD2, based on 5 matching bases in each. Trimming at the junction amounts to 1 base on V and 3 bases on J, and the germline ends lie 10 bases apart. The CDR3 holds 14 amino acids from the cysteine to the phenylalanine. Only CDR3 DNA remains: 42 bases, in frame from the first base. The CDR1 and CDR2 encoded by the germline V gene (reference sequence) are SEHNR and FQNEAQ.